One TCR beta chain is described in this entry. The antigen remains undetermined. Profiled with immunoSEQ multiplex PCR; TCRdb holds only in-frame clones, not every one. The sample records around 2,000,000 clones, about 95% being singletons. In the naive CD8 group, cells lacked CD45RO and were positively selected for CCR7, so terminally differentiated effector memory CD45RA+ cells were left out. V lost 1 base and J lost 6, with 12 bases in between. The CDR3 contains 14 residues. Germline-derived CDR1 and CDR2 are SGHVS and FNYEAQ. The record originates from a study of shared clonotypes between healthy human individuals. For the study at large: CD4 naive and CD4 memory each took three plates per donor, while CD8 naive took two and CD8 memory one.

Study results and caveats: Non-shared clonotypes were found to have lower generation probabilities than the clonotypes that were shared by all four of the sorted-subset donors.

Sequencing was done on a sample of naive CD8+ T cells sorted from blood. The V and J genes are TRBV7-6 and TRBJ1-2; D not certain. This TCR was sampled from a man aged 18 to 35 in good health. The CDR3 spells CASSLVSTSDGYTF. Written as DNA, the CDR3 is TGTGCCAGCAGCTTAGTGTCAACCTCAGATGGCTACACCTTC. Filled out from reference TRBV7-6 and TRBJ1-2, the complete variable domain reads GAGVSQSPRYKVTKRGQDVALRCDPISGHVSLYWYRQALGQGPEFLTYFNYEAQQDKSGLPNDRFSAERPEGSISTLTIQRTEQRDSAMYRCASSLVSTSDGYTFGSGTRLTVV.